The rows below give T cell receptor beta chains drawn from one sample of a study of identical twins. TCRdb fed the 5' RACE reads into MiXCR, producing one record per CDR3 protein. Of about 190,000 distinct CDR3 sequences detected, about 16% appear once; the ten largest clones hold 40% to 45%. The same data also went into a second study, on T cells expressing NK-cell markers.

Sequencing was carried out using CD8+ T cells sorted from blood. The receptors were sampled from a woman between 18 and 29 years old in good health. CDR3s leave out the opening cysteine and the closing phenylalanine or tryptophan. Each record gives: V gene, CDR3 length, J gene, CDR3 protein.

>TRBV7-8|11|TRBJ1-2
ASSFGPMDGYT
>TRBV15|11|TRBJ1-5
ATSPDIGGPQH
>TRBV2|12|TRBJ1-1
ASSGDRANTEAF
>TRBV10-2|12|TRBJ2-5
ASRPPSARETQY
>TRBV20-1|12|TRBJ2-1
SATWTGGGNEQF
>TRBV9|13|TRBJ2-7
ASSVTGSAGYEQY
>TRBV5-6|12|TRBJ2-1
ASSPGTSPHGQF
>TRBV12-3/TRBV12-4|10|TRBJ1-1
ASTLGPIEAF
>TRBV9|11|TRBJ2-7
ASSPWGDNEQY
>TRBV20-1|10|TRBJ2-5
SARDLGETQY
>TRBV15|15|TRBJ2-1
ATSRDLGLASYNEQF
>TRBV30|9|TRBJ2-1
AADVSAGQF
>TRBV7-9|13|TRBJ2-7
ASSLSREGPYEQY
>TRBV12-3/TRBV12-4|10|TRBJ2-3
ASSLGTDTQY
>TRBV12-3/TRBV12-4|9|TRBJ1-2
ASSATGGYT
>TRBV5-6|12|TRBJ2-3
ASSPGLNTDTQY
>TRBV12-3/TRBV12-4|11|TRBJ2-2
ASAGANTGELF
>TRBV29-1|9|TRBJ2-7
SVGRRYEQY
>TRBV24-1|10|TRBJ2-1
ATSDFANEQF
>TRBV20-1|9|TRBJ2-1
SAVRSNEQF
>TRBV10-2|10|TRBJ2-2
ASSDAAGELF
>TRBV3-1|18|TRBJ2-1
ASSQGPGLAGLGSYNEQF
>TRBV12-3/TRBV12-4|12|TRBJ2-7
ASSLLDGGYEQY
>TRBV27|12|TRBJ2-5
ASSLIGAGETQY
>TRBV20-1|11|TRBJ2-1
SARDIGVYEQF
>TRBV7-8|16|TRBJ2-1
ASSPFGGSMSSYNEQF
>TRBV24-1|12|TRBJ2-7
ATSTGTADYEQY
>TRBV7-9|15|TRBJ2-4
ASSSSVTGRAKNIQY